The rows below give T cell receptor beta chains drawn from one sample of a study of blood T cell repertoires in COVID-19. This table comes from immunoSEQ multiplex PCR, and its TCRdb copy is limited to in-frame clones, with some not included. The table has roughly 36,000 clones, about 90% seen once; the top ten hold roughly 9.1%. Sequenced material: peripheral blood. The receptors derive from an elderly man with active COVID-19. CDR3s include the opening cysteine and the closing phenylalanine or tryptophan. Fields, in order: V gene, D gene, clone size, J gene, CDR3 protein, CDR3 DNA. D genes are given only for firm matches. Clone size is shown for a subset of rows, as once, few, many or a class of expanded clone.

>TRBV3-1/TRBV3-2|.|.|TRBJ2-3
CASSQVPGAFTDTQYF
TGTGCCAGCAGCCAAGTACCAGGGGCTTTTACAGATACGCAGTATTTT
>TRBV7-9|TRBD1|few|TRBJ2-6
CASSLRSGQGASGANVLTF
TGTGCCAGCAGCTTACGATCGGGACAGGGGGCTTCTGGGGCCAACGTCCTGACTTTC
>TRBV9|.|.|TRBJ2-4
CASSDRDFNIQYF
TGTGCCAGCAGCGACCGGGACTTTAACATTCAGTACTTC
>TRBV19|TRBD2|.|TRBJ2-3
CASSNPGTSSTDTQYF
TGTGCCAGTAGTAACCCCGGGACTAGCAGCACAGATACGCAGTATTTT
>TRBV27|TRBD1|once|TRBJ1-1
CASRKGASEAFF
TGTGCCAGCAGAAAGGGGGCCTCTGAAGCTTTCTTT
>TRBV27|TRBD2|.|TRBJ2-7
CASSLFPAVGRPYEQYF
TGTGCCAGCAGTTTATTCCCGGCAGTCGGGAGGCCCTACGAGCAGTACTTC
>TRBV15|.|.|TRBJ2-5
CATSRDLGETQYF
TGTGCCACCAGCAGAGATCTCGGGGAGACCCAGTACTTC
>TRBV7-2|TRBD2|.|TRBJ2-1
CASSLGASGRGEQFF
TGTGCCAGCAGCTTAGGGGCTAGCGGGAGAGGTGAGCAGTTCTTC
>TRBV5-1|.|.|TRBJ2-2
CASSLAGGRGGELFF
TGCGCCAGCAGCTTGGCGGGGGGCCGGGGCGGGGAGCTGTTTTTT
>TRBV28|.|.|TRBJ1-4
CASSLGGGGLGKLFF
TGTGCCAGCAGTTTAGGGGGCGGAGGATTGGGAAAACTGTTTTTT
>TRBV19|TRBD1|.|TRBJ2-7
CASSIIPTGVLREQYF
TGTGCCAGTAGTATCATCCCGACAGGGGTGTTGAGGGAGCAGTACTTC
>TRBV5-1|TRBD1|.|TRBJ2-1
CASSLSGGMTYNEQFF
TGCGCCAGCAGCTTATCAGGGGGAATGACCTACAATGAGCAGTTCTTC
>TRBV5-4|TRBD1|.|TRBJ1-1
CASSSRDREAFF
TGTGCCAGCAGCTCCCGGGACAGGGAAGCTTTCTTT
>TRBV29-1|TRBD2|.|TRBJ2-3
CSVEGGTSGSVDTQYF
TGCAGCGTTGAAGGAGGGACTAGCGGGAGTGTGGATACGCAGTATTTT
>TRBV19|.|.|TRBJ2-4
CASSMRGNIQYF
TGTGCCAGTAGTATGAGAGGGAACATTCAGTACTTC
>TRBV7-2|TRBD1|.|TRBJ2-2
CASIWDSLGGELFF
TGTGCCAGCATCTGGGACAGCCTAGGGGGGGAGCTGTTTTTT
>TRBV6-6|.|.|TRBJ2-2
CASRSGGAGELFF
TGTGCCAGCAGGAGTGGAGGGGCTGGGGAGCTGTTTTTT
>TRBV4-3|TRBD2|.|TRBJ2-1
CASSQDVRGGDAYEQFF
TGCGCCAGCAGCCAAGACGTTCGGGGGGGCGATGCCTATGAGCAGTTCTTC
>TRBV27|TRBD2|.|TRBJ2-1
CASSLGTRSRYYNEQFF
TGTGCCAGCAGTTTAGGGACTAGATCAAGATACTACAATGAGCAGTTCTTC
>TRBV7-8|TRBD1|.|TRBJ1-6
CASSPDSYRGPSSNSPLHF
TGTGCCAGCAGCCCCGATTCGTACAGGGGGCCGTCATCTAATTCACCCCTCCACTTT
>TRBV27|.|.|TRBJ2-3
CASNLRVGADTQYF
TGTGCCAGCAACCTCAGGGTGGGTGCAGATACGCAGTATTTT
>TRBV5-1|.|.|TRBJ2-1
CASSLTRNEQFF
TGCGCCAGCAGCCTCACTAGGAATGAGCAGTTCTTC
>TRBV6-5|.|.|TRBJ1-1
CASTGFLNTEAFF
TGTGCCAGTACAGGGTTCCTGAACACTGAAGCTTTCTTT
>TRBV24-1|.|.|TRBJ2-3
CATSDPGSGTDTQYF
TGTGCCACCAGTGATCCTGGTAGCGGCACAGATACGCAGTATTTT
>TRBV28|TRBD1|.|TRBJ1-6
CASSPDRGQSNSPLHF
TGTGCCAGCAGCCCAGACAGGGGGCAGAGTAATTCACCCCTCCACTTT
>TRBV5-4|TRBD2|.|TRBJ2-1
CASSLGTSEANEQFF
TGTGCCAGCAGCTTGGGGACTAGCGAGGCCAATGAGCAGTTCTTC